This TCR beta chain was observed in a study of technical replicates of blood from a few donors. Here immunoSEQ multiplex PCR was the method, and the copy in TCRdb shows in-frame clones only, minus some. The sample has around 68,000 clones, roughly nine tenths seen once. This clone was counted a few times. Trimming removed 4 bases from V and 0 bases from J, with 9 bases in between. This CDR3 region has 13 residues. Germline CDR1 SQVTM, CDR2 ANQGSEA. Sequenced sample: T cells isolated from PBMCs. The clonotype originates from a human donor in good health. Some clones in this sample may be carry-over from other donors' samples. This sequence joins TRBV29-1 and TRBJ1-1; D gene ambiguous. The CDR3 sequence: CSVGRRLNTEAFF. In DNA form, the CDR3 reads TGCAGCGTTGGACGGAGGTTGAACACTGAAGCTTTCTTT.